This T cell receptor beta chain was identified during a study of blood T cell repertoires in COVID-19. Study information: The origin of the acute and convalescent COVID-19 samples was the United States, Italy and Spain. T cells, B-cell-depleted T cells, or PBMCs provided the cDNA or gDNA that served as material.

This clone has a single count. Original processing notes: Cell counts per sample came from amplifying reference gene primers. Clones were sequenced by immunoSEQ multiplex PCR, and TCRdb holds only the in-frame ones, with some missing. V and J calls and clone size follow that table, whereas D and trimming were derived from the DNA. In the table there are just over 200,000 clones, around 81% of which are singletons. This receptor was obtained from a woman in her seventies with acute or convalescent COVID-19. The source material was peripheral blood.

The DNA for the CDR3 is TGTGCCAGCAGTTTACGGTCCGATACGCAGTATTTT. Translating gives CASSLRSDTQYF. The chain uses TRBV28 and TRBJ2-3; the D is unclear. CDR3 length equals 12 residues. Trimming cost V 2 bases and J 6 bases, with 6 bases left between them. The V gene's germline CDR1 is MDHEN and CDR2 SYDVKM.